This record covers a single T cell receptor beta chain. The specificity of this receptor is unknown. No much larger clone is present one base from it, and per-base qualities are unavailable. The CDR3, from cysteine to phenylalanine, totals 14 residues. Left in the record is the CDR3 DNA by itself, 42 bases read in frame from the first base. From the germline V gene (reference sequence), CDR1 is DFQATT and CDR2 is SNEGSKA. V and J are truncated by 6 bases and 2 bases respectively, leaving an intervening sequence of 14 bases. This record belongs to a study of early T cells in non-severe SARS-CoV-2 infection (dated by TCRdb to the early 2020s). Concerning the study at large: Bulk RNA from unsorted whole blood was used for TCR sequencing, so alpha and beta chains could not be paired.

Set within a cohort of healthcare workers in London, UK, this nested case-control study involved weekly PCR testing of nasopharyngeal swabs along with blood sampling. Healthcare workers were enrolled in the week of the UK lockdown, from 23 to 31 March 2020, and were followed every week for up to 16 weeks. Summary of the overall study and its limitations: VDJdb matching was skewed toward anti-spike CD8 responses, so virus-specific expansions were likely underestimated and private and CD4 specificities were missed.

Library method: 5' RACE. The instrument given in TCRdb is NextSeq 500. The TCR library protocol attached unique molecular identifiers to individual cDNA molecules to correct for sequencing error and PCR bias. Both TCR alpha and beta chains were sequenced, and tight co-correlation was observed between alpha and beta sequence abundances in each sample. Per the original workflow: Decombinator V4 was used to annotate the V gene, J gene and CDR3 of the TCR sequences. TCRs were defined as expanded if a significant change between any two time points was detected under a Poisson model with p below 0.0001. TCR abundances were normalised to the total number of TCRs sequenced per sample and were expressed as counts per million. MAIT TCRs were defined by TRAV1-2 paired with TRAJ12, TRAJ20 or TRAJ33, and iNKT TCRs by TRAV10 paired with TRAJ18. VDJdb, accessed 1 November 2021, was searched for CMV, EBV and SARS-CoV-2 annotated TCRs, excluding TCRs annotated for multiple antigens. TCRdb took the public reads, trimmed them with fastp at Q25, ran MiXCR for clone calling and kept in-frame beta chains. When rows share a CDR3 protein, they turn into one entry using the most common DNA and genes. The V and J calls were not made by the authors but by TCRdb's processing. For this sample there are about 71,000 distinct CDR3 sequences; around 12% appear just once. Approximately 2.6% of the sample belongs to the ten largest clones.

The V gene is TRBV20-1 and the J gene is TRBJ1-3, and the D gene may be TRBD1, 5 bases matching. Here the sequenced sample was whole blood, taken at baseline. This TCR was recovered from an adult who was a healthcare worker with PCR-confirmed SARS-CoV-2 infection or an uninfected control (not recorded which). The nucleotides are TGCAGTGCCGCTAGAGAAGGGGCTGGAAACACCATATATTTT. Its protein product is CSAAREGAGNTIYF.